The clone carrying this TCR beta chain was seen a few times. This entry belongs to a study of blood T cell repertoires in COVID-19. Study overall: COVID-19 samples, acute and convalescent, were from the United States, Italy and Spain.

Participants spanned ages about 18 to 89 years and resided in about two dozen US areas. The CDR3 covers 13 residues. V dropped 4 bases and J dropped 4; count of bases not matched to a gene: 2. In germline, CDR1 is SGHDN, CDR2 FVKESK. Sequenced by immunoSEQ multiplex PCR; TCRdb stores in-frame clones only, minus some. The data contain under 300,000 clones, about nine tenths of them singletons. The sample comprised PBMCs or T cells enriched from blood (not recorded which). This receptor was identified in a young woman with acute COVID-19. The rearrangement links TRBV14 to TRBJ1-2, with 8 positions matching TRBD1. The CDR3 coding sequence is TGTGCCAGCAGCCGGACAGGGTCCTATGGCTACACCTTC. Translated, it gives CASSRTGSYGYTF.